This T cell receptor (beta chain) was captured by sequencing in a study of identifying expanded T cells in peripheral blood. Libraries were prepared by immunoSEQ multiplex PCR; TCRdb keeps only in-frame clonotypes and omits some of them. The data hold 84,000 or so clones, with roughly 89% observed a single time. The V gene's germline CDR1 is LNHDA and CDR2 SQIVND (reference sequence). This CDR3 region has 15 residues. Trimming removed 9 bases from V and 2 bases from J; junction bases left unmatched: 8. This sequence originates from a person between 18 and 75 years old in good health. V usage is TRBV19 and J usage is TRBJ2-3; the match to TRBD1 covers 10 bases. Sequenced material: blood. CDR3 DNA: TGTGCCAGCCGAGACAGGGGGCAGAACACAGATACGCAGTATTTT. This codes for CASRDRGQNTDTQYF.